This T cell receptor (beta chain) stems from a study of CD8 T cells in ankylosing spondylitis. Study outcomes and limitations: What seemed typical of ankylosing spondylitis blood was a TCR beta motif built from about 8 highly homologous variants. Disease-linked clones displayed a CD8+ phenotype and appeared relatively rarely in peripheral blood.

The junction had 9 bases not matched to a gene; V was cut back by 4 bases and J by 4 bases. Germline CDR1 and CDR2: SGHRS and YFSETQ. The CDR3 runs 15 residues. This clonotype was observed a few times. Its antigen is not known. TCRdb reprocessed the 5' RACE reads via MiXCR and lists one record per CDR3 protein. The table has around 39,000 distinct CDR3 sequences, roughly 13% seen once. Sequencing was done on a sample of synovial fluid, either unsorted or a sorted T cell fraction (not recorded which). The chain uses TRBV5-1 and TRBJ2-3, with 7 nucleotides matching TRBD1. The sequence was collected from a male donor with ankylosing spondylitis. This chain's CDR3 is CASSPDRAWADTQYF. In DNA, the CDR3 is TGCGCCAGCAGCCCCGACAGGGCCTGGGCAGATACGCAGTATTTT.